This T cell receptor beta chain stems from a study of beta chain features in type 1 diabetes. Study-wide points: VDJ junctions sequenced from type 1 diabetes patients showed fewer insertions and more deletions. Highly expressing activated T cells could be over-counted with a cDNA template. Shorter templates might be favored by PCR, and equally so in patients and in controls.

The CDR3 runs 13 residues. V was cut by 3 bases and J by 4 bases, with 12 bases left in between. Germline V gene sequence: CDR1 GTSNPN, CDR2 SVGIG (reference sequence). Naive, central memory, regulatory and stem cell-like memory cells within the CD4+ compartment were sorted using CD45RO/CCR7/CD25/CD127/CD95/CD27. Reverse transcription of all isolated RNA meant that expressed TCRB transcripts were sequenced. The protocol was immunoSEQ multiplex PCR, while the TCRdb copy is restricted to in-frame clones and leaves out a portion. The table records about 400,000 clones, roughly an eighth of them present only once. This clone was picked up a small number of times. Its antigen is currently unknown.

The chain carries TRBV30 and TRBJ1-1; D is undetermined. This sequence originates from a man aged 18-30 years in good health. Source material: naive CD4+ T cells from blood. As DNA, the CDR3 is TGTGCCTGGAGCAGACTCGAATTCACTGAAGCTTTCTTT. Protein sequence: CAWSRLEFTEAFF.